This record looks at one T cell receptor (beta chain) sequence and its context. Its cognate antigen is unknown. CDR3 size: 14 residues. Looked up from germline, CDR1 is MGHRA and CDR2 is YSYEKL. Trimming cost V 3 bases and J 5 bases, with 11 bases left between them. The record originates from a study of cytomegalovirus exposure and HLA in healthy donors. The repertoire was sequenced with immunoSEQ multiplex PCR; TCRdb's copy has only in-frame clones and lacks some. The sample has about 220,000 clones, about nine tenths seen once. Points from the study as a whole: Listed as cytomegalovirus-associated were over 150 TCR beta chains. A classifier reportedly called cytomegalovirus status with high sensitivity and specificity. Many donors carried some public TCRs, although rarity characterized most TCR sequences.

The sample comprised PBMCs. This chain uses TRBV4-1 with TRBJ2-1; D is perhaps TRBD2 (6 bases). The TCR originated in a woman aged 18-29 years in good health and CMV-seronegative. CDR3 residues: CASSHREWDNEQFF. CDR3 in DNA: TGCGCCAGCAGCCATCGGGAGTGGGACAATGAGCAGTTCTTC.